This T cell receptor beta chain was captured by sequencing in a study of PD-1 blockade in mismatch repair-deficient tumors. Study as a whole: Patients had about 13 mismatch repair-deficient cancer types and were previously treated and progressing. Points from the study as a whole: Tumor-resident clones, often undetectable pretreatment in blood, expanded then contracted after pembrolizumab.

Every patient had mismatch repair deficiency by PCR or immunohistochemistry. Trimming removed 5 bases at V and 0 bases at J, with 15 bases between. The CDR3 has 15 residues. Germline values: CDR1 SGHRS, CDR2 YFSETQ. This clone was counted between two and nine times. The antigen is not known. Generated by immunoSEQ multiplex PCR, the TCRdb table keeps only in-frame clones and is missing some. The sample gives some 110,000 clones, about 80% of which show up once; less than 5.5% is in the top ten. This TCR was sampled from an adult with mismatch repair-deficient cancer. The rearrangement uses TRBV5-1 and TRBJ2-7; D remains unclear. Sequencing was performed on peripheral blood, taken 60 weeks after starting pembrolizumab. The CDR3 reads CASRYFGSSSYEQYF. The CDR3 DNA follows: TGCGCCAGCAGGTATTTCGGATCGAGCTCCTACGAGCAGTACTTC. Full variable domain (missing parts from reference TRBV5-1 and TRBJ2-7): KAGVTQTPRYLIKTRGQQVTLSCSPISGHRSVSWYQQTPGQGLQFLFEYFSETQRNKGNFPGRFSGRQFSNSRSEMNVSTLELGDSALYLCASRYFGSSSYEQYFGPGTRLTVT.